This is a list of T cell receptor beta chains from one sample in a study of CD8 T cells in Susac syndrome. TCRdb recomputed calls from the immunoSEQ multiplex PCR reads with MiXCR, one row per CDR3 protein. The sample consists of about 140,000 distinct CDR3 sequences, 85% to 95% of them appearing once. Sequencing was performed on CD4+ T cells from PBMCs. These receptors originate from a human donor with multiple sclerosis. The CDR3 runs from the conserved cysteine through the conserved F or W. D genes are given only for firm matches. Size is omitted from some rows. Given values are once, few, many or a class for expanded clones.

v_call	clone_size	j_call	d_call	cdr3_nt	cdr3_aa
TRBV20-1	once	TRBJ1-5	-	TGCAGTGCTAGAGAGAGCGGGTGGTATAGCAATCAGCCCCAGCATTTT	CSARESGWYSNQPQHF
TRBV3-1	-	TRBJ2-3	TRBD2	TGTGCCAGCAGCCAAGAAACGGGCGGGGGGGCCGATACGCAGTATTTT	CASSQETGGGADTQYF
TRBV21-1	-	TRBJ1-1	-	TGTGCCAGCAGCAGGGGAGGCACTGAAGCTTTCTTT	CASSRGGTEAFF
TRBV28	-	TRBJ2-1	TRBD2	TGTGCCAGCAGTCTCGAATCTAGCGGGGGCTACAATGAGCAGTTCTTC	CASSLESSGGYNEQFF
TRBV7-3	-	TRBJ1-1	TRBD1	TGTGCCAGCAGCTCAGGACAGGGCCAAGCTTTCTTT	CASSSGQGQAFF
TRBV7-8	-	TRBJ1-5	TRBD1	TGTGCCAGCAGCTTAATTGGACAGGCTTTGACGAGCAATCAGCCCCAGCATTTT	CASSLIGQALTSNQPQHF
TRBV10-3	-	TRBJ2-1	TRBD2	TGTGCCATCAGTGAACTAGCGGCGAACAATGAGCAGTTCTTC	CAISELAANNEQFF
TRBV20-1	once	TRBJ2-7	-	TGCAGTGCCCCCCCCGTCTACGAGCAGTACTTC	CSAPPVYEQYF
TRBV29-1	-	TRBJ2-7	TRBD1	TGCAGCGTTAGGGACAGACTTTACGAGCAGTACTTC	CSVRDRLYEQYF
TRBV6-6	-	TRBJ2-5	-	TGTGCCAGCAGTTACATGGAGACCCAGTACTTC	CASSYMETQYF
TRBV19	once	TRBJ2-5	TRBD2	TGTGCCAGTAGCGGGAGGAGGGGAGAGACCCAGTACTTC	CASSGRRGETQYF
TRBV5-1	-	TRBJ1-2	-	TGCGCCAGCAGCTTGGAGGGTCAGCTTGGCTACACCTTC	CASSLEGQLGYTF
TRBV19	-	TRBJ2-5	TRBD2	TGTGCCAGTAGTATTCGAGCGGGGGACCAAGAGACCCAGTACTTC	CASSIRAGDQETQYF
TRBV18	-	TRBJ2-5	-	TGTGCCAGCTCACTCAACTCGGGGGAGACCCAGTACTTC	CASSLNSGETQYF
TRBV9	-	TRBJ2-5	-	TGTGCCAGCAGCGAGTCCCTTGGGGTCCGGCAAGAGACCCAGTACTTC	CASSESLGVRQETQYF
TRBV3-1	-	TRBJ2-3	-	TGTGCCAGCAGCCGAGAGACAGGTTTCACAGATACGCAGTATTTT	CASSRETGFTDTQYF
TRBV14	-	TRBJ2-1	TRBD2	TGTGCCAGCAGCTCCCGACTAGCGGGAAGAGGGCACCCCGACAATGAGCAGTTCTTC	CASSSRLAGRGHPDNEQFF
TRBV7-6	-	TRBJ2-7	-	TGTGCCAGCAGCTTAGCCGACGGCTACGAGCAGTACTTC	CASSLADGYEQYF
TRBV20-1	once	TRBJ1-2	-	TGCAGTGGGAGAGGGGGGGACTTCTATGGCTACACCTTC	CSGRGGDFYGYTF
TRBV9	-	TRBJ2-7	-	TGTGCCAGCAGCAGGGGACTGGGAGGCCTTTGGGAGCAGTACTTC	CASSRGLGGLWEQYF
TRBV3-1	-	TRBJ1-1	-	TGTGCCAGCAGCCAGTCCCGGGACACGGTTCGAGCTTTCTTT	CASSQSRDTVRAFF
TRBV30	-	TRBJ1-2	-	TGTGCCTGGAGTGCTCCTCGGCGGACACTCTATGGCTACACCTTC	CAWSAPRRTLYGYTF
TRBV9	-	TRBJ2-5	-	TGTGCCAGCAGCGTAGGGGGCCACAGGGTGGGAGAGACCCAGTACTTC	CASSVGGHRVGETQYF
TRBV28	-	TRBJ2-4	TRBD2	TGTGCCAGCAGTTTAGTTACTAGCGGGAGTAGAAACATTCAGTACTTC	CASSLVTSGSRNIQYF
TRBV4-2	-	TRBJ1-2	TRBD1	TGTGCCAGCAGCCAAGAAGGCAGGGGGAACTATGGCTACACCTTC	CASSQEGRGNYGYTF
TRBV29-1	-	TRBJ1-4	-	TGCAGCGTTGAAGAAGGGGAACTGTTTTTT	CSVEEGELFF
TRBV7-9	-	TRBJ1-5	-	TGTGCCAGCAGCTTATCGGGGGGGGCAAATCAGCCCCAGCATTTT	CASSLSGGANQPQHF
TRBV9	-	TRBJ1-2	TRBD1	TGTGCCAGCAGCCCCGGGACAGGGGACTTCGGCTACACCTTC	CASSPGTGDFGYTF